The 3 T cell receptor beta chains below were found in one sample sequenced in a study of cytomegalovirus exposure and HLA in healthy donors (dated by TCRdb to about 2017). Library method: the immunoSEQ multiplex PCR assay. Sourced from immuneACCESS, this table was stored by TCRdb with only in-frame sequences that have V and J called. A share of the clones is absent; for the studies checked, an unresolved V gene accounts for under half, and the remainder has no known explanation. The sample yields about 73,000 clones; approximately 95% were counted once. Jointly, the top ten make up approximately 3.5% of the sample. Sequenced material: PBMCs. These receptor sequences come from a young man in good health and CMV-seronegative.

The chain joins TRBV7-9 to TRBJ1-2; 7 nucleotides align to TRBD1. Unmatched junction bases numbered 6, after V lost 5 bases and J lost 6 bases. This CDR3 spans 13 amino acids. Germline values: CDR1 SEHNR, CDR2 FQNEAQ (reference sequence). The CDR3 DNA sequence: TGTGCCAGCAGCGCGACAGGGAATAATGGCTACACCTTC. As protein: CASSATGNNGYTF.

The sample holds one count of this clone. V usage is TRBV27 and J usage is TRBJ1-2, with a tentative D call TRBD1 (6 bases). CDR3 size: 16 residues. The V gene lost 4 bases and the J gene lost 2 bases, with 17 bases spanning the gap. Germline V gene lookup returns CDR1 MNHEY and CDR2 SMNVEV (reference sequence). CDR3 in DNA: TGTGCCAGCAGTTGGTCCTGGACAGACTCCAACTATGGCTACACCTTC. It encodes CASSWSWTDSNYGYTF.

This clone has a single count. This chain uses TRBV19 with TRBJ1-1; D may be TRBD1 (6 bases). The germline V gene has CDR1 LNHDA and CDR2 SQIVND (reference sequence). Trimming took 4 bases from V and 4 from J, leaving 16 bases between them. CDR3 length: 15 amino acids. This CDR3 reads CASSTLQGGGTEAFF. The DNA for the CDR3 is TGTGCCAGTAGTACACTACAGGGTGGGGGCACTGAAGCTTTCTTT.